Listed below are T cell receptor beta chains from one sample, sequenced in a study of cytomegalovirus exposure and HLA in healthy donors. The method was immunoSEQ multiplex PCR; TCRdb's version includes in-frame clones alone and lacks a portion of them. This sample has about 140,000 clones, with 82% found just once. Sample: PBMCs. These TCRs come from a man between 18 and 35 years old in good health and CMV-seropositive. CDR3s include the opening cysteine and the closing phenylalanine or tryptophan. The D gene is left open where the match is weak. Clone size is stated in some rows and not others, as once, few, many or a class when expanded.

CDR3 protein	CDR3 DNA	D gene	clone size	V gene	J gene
CASSYSLAGPDTEAFF	TGTGCCAGCAGTTACTCATTGGCAGGCCCGGACACTGAAGCTTTCTTT	-	-	TRBV6-5	TRBJ1-1
CASSEPGLAGPQSYEQYF	TGTGCCAGCAGTGAACCAGGACTAGCGGGACCCCAATCCTACGAGCAGTACTTC	TRBD2	-	TRBV2	TRBJ2-7
CASSLRPTANYGYTF	TGTGCCAGCAGTTTAAGGCCGACAGCTAACTATGGCTACACCTTC	-	-	TRBV27	TRBJ1-2
CASSFFGRGETQYF	TGTGCCAGCAGCTTTTTCGGTAGGGGGGAGACCCAGTACTTC	-	-	TRBV7-2	TRBJ2-5
CASSSGTGTGRSEAFF	TGTGCCAGTAGTAGCGGGACTGGGACCGGCAGATCTGAAGCTTTCTTT	-	-	TRBV19	TRBJ1-1
CASSLGTSGSEQYF	TGTGCCAGCAGCTTGGGGACTAGCGGAAGTGAGCAGTACTTC	TRBD2	-	TRBV7-2	TRBJ2-7
CASSQRQGSTDTQYF	TGTGCCAGCAGTCAGAGACAGGGGAGCACAGATACGCAGTATTTT	TRBD1	-	TRBV7-3	TRBJ2-3
CASSDRGRDYGYTF	TGTGCCAGTAGCGACAGGGGGCGCGACTATGGCTACACCTTC	TRBD1	-	TRBV19	TRBJ1-2
CASRAGDTEAFF	TGTGCCAGTAGAGCAGGGGACACTGAAGCTTTCTTT	-	few	TRBV19	TRBJ1-1
CASSLDFSTGELFF	TGTGCCAGCAGCTTAGATTTTAGCACCGGGGAGCTGTTTTTT	-	-	TRBV7-2	TRBJ2-2
CAISDLAASTDTQYF	TGTGCCATCAGCGATCTAGCAGCTAGCACAGATACGCAGTATTTT	-	-	TRBV10-3	TRBJ2-3
CASTDTVDYEQYF	TGTGCCAGTACCGACACAGTGGACTACGAGCAGTACTTC	-	few	TRBV11-2	TRBJ2-7
CASNGQGQETQYF	TGCGCCAGCAACGGACAGGGTCAAGAGACCCAGTACTTC	TRBD1	few	TRBV5-1	TRBJ2-5
CASRQDINPYNEQFF	TGTGCCAGCAGGCAAGACATAAACCCCTACAATGAGCAGTTCTTC	-	few	TRBV27	TRBJ2-1
CASRPGLAGPGELFF	TGTGCCAGCAGGCCGGGACTAGCGGGCCCCGGGGAGCTGTTTTTT	TRBD2	few	TRBV7-8	TRBJ2-2
CASSSSYEQYF	TGTGCCAGCAGTTCTTCCTACGAGCAGTACTTC	-	-	TRBV27	TRBJ2-7
CASSEGPRQNTEAFF	TGTGCCAGCAGTGAAGGACCGAGACAGAACACTGAAGCTTTCTTT	-	-	TRBV6-1	TRBJ1-1
CASRTLADTQYF	TGTGCCAGCAGGACCCTAGCGGATACGCAGTATTTT	-	once	TRBV6-1	TRBJ2-3
CASSSGQGNEKLFF	TGTGCCAGCAGTTCGGGACAGGGTAATGAAAAACTGTTTTTT	TRBD1	-	TRBV6-1	TRBJ1-4
CASSPRLSGEAFF	TGTGCCAGCAGCCCCCGCCTAAGCGGTGAAGCTTTCTTT	-	-	TRBV9	TRBJ1-1
CASSSGQGLNSGANVLTF	TGTGCCAGCAGCTCGGGACAGGGATTAAACTCTGGGGCCAACGTCCTGACTTTC	TRBD1	-	TRBV9	TRBJ2-6
CASSFYRANYGYTF	TGTGCCAGCAGCTTCTACAGGGCTAACTATGGCTACACCTTC	-	-	TRBV7-2	TRBJ1-2
CATSRADRRNTEAFF	TGTGCCACCAGCAGAGCTGACAGGAGAAACACTGAAGCTTTCTTT	-	few	TRBV15	TRBJ1-1
CASSTLSRGGTEAFF	TGTGCCAGCAGTACCCTTTCCAGGGGTGGCACTGAAGCTTTCTTT	-	-	TRBV6-5	TRBJ1-1
CATSRTTAGSYNEQFF	TGTGCCACCAGCAGGACCACGGCAGGGTCCTACAATGAGCAGTTCTTC	-	-	TRBV15	TRBJ2-1
CASSQLWPGERSNEQFF	TGCGCCAGCAGCCAATTGTGGCCAGGGGAGAGGAGCAATGAGCAGTTCTTC	-	-	TRBV4-1	TRBJ2-1
CASSVRGGSYNEQFF	TGTGCCAGCAGCGTAAGAGGCGGGTCCTACAATGAGCAGTTCTTC	-	-	TRBV9	TRBJ2-1
CASEDRGCGQFF	TGTGCCAGTGAGGACAGGGGGTGCGGTCAGTTCTTC	TRBD1	-	TRBV25-1	TRBJ2-1
CASSPQSGGTYEQYF	TGTGCCAGCAGCCCTCAGTCGGGGGGCACCTACGAGCAGTACTTC	-	few	TRBV7-8	TRBJ2-7
CASSPRVAGGPNNEQFF	TGTGCCAGCTCACCACGGGTAGCGGGAGGCCCAAACAATGAGCAGTTCTTC	TRBD2	-	TRBV18	TRBJ2-1
CASSLYDRDTQYF	TGTGCCAGCAGCTTATACGATCGGGATACGCAGTATTTT	-	once	TRBV7-3	TRBJ2-3
CAWSVHTLGNQPQHF	TGTGCCTGGAGTGTACACACTCTAGGCAATCAGCCCCAGCATTTT	-	-	TRBV30	TRBJ1-5
CASSDSGGSTDTQYF	TGTGCCAGCAGTGACTCCGGCGGGAGCACAGATACGCAGTATTTT	-	-	TRBV6-4	TRBJ2-3
CAISGARGRSGGETQYF	TGTGCCATCAGTGGGGCCAGGGGGCGATCAGGAGGTGAGACCCAGTACTTC	TRBD1	-	TRBV10-3	TRBJ2-5
CASSLRQHSGNTIYF	TGTGCCAGCAGCTTAAGACAGCACTCTGGAAACACCATATATTTT	-	-	TRBV7-2	TRBJ1-3
CASSITGLHEQYF	TGTGCCAGTAGTATAACGGGGTTGCACGAGCAGTACTTC	-	once	TRBV19	TRBJ2-7
CASSYSPGGGNTIYF	TGTGCCAGCAGTTACTCGCCGGGAGGTGGAAACACCATATATTTT	-	-	TRBV6-5	TRBJ1-3
CASNQRGGAQNIQYF	TGTGCCAGCAACCAACGGGGAGGGGCCCAAAACATTCAGTACTTC	TRBD2	-	TRBV7-2	TRBJ2-4
CASKGEDINTEAFF	TGTGCCAGTAAAGGAGAAGATATCAACACTGAAGCTTTCTTT	-	-	TRBV19	TRBJ1-1
CASSSPRTSGRTGELFF	TGTGCCAGCAGTTCCCCTCGGACTAGCGGGCGCACCGGGGAGCTGTTTTTT	TRBD2	-	TRBV28	TRBJ2-2
CASSWVVQAGTSDEQYF	TGCGCCAGCAGCTGGGTGGTACAAGCGGGAACCTCGGACGAGCAGTACTTC	TRBD2	once	TRBV5-1	TRBJ2-7
CASSFGMNTEAFF	TGTGCCAGCAGTTTCGGGATGAACACTGAAGCTTTCTTT	-	-	TRBV27	TRBJ1-1
CASSFRANYGYTF	TGTGCCAGCAGTTTCAGGGCCAACTATGGCTACACCTTC	-	-	TRBV28	TRBJ1-2
CASTSTGGREQYF	TGTGCCAGCACCTCGACAGGGGGTCGCGAGCAGTACTTC	TRBD1	-	TRBV28	TRBJ2-7
CASSPPTGTISTEAFF	TGTGCCAGCAGCCCACCTACCGGGACAATTAGCACTGAAGCTTTCTTT	-	-	TRBV14	TRBJ1-1
CASSPEPGEAFF	TGTGCCAGCTCACCCGAGCCGGGTGAAGCTTTCTTT	-	few	TRBV18	TRBJ1-1
CASSPLPTGDEQFF	TGTGCCAGCAGCCCCCTCCCAACGGGAGATGAGCAGTTCTTC	-	-	TRBV11-1	TRBJ2-1
CASSSRTSGSGDTQYF	TGCGCCAGCAGCTCGAGGACTAGCGGGAGCGGAGATACGCAGTATTTT	TRBD2	-	TRBV4-1	TRBJ2-3